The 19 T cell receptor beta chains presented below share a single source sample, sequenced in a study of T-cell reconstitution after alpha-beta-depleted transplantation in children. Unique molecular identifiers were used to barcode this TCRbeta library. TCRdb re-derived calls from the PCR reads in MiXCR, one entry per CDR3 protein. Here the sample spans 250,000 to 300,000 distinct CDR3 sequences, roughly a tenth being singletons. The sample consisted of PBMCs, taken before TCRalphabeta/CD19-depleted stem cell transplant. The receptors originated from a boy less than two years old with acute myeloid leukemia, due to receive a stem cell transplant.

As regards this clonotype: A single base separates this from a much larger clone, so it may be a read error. As DNA, the CDR3 is TGTGCCACCAGTGAGGCTAGGGAAGAGACCCAGTACTTC. This translates into CATSEAREETQYF. The chain carries TRBV10-3 and TRBJ2-5; D gene unclear. Germline V gives CDR1 ENHRY, CDR2 SYGVKD. This CDR3 has 13 residues.

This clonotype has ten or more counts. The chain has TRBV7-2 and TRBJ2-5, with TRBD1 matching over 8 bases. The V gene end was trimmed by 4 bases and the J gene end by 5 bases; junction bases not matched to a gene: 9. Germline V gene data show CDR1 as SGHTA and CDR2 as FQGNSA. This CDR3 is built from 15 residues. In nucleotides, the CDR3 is TGTGCCAGCAGCTCGACAGGGGTGATGGGGGAGACCCAGTACTTC. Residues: CASSSTGVMGETQYF.

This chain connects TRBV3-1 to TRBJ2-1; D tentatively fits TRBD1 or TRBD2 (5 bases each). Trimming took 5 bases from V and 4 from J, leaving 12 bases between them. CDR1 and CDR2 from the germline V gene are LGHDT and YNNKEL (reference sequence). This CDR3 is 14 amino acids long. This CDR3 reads CASSFRGRYNEQFF. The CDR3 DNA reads TGTGCCAGCAGCTTCCGGGGCCGGTACAATGAGCAGTTCTTC.

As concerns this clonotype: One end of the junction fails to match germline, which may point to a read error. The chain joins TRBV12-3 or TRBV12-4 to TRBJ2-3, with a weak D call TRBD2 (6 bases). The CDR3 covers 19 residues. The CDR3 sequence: CACSLPSRRVRVVTDTQYF. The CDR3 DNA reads TGTGCCTGCAGTTTACCATCTCGGAGGGTCAGGGTGGTCACAGATACGCAGTATTTT.

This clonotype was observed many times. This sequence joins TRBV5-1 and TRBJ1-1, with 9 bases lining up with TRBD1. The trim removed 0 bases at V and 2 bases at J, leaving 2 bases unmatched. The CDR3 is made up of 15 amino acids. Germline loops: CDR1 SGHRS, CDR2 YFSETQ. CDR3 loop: CASSLAGQGNTEAFF. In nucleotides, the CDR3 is TGCGCCAGCAGCTTGGCGGGACAGGGAAACACTGAAGCTTTCTTT. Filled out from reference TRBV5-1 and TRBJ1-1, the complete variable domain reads KAGVTQTPRYLIKTRGQQVTLSCSPISGHRSVSWYQQTPGQGLQFLFEYFSETQRNKGNFPGRFSGRQFSNSRSEMNVSTLELGDSALYLCASSLAGQGNTEAFFGQGTRLTVV.

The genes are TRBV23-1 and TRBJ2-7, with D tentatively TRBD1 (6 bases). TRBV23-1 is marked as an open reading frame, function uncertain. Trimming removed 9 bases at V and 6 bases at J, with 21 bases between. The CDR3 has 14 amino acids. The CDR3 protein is CARSEDRRKREQYF. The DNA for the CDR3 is TGCGCCAGGTCCGAAGACAGGAGAAAACGCGAGCAGTACTTC.

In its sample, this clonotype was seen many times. CDR3 coding DNA: TGTGCCAGCAGCCTCGGGCAGGCTAATGAAAAACTGTTTTTT. Encoded protein: CASSLGQANEKLFF. This chain links TRBV7-9 with TRBJ1-4; D not resolved. This CDR3 has 14 residues. V lost 5 bases, J lost 3 bases, and 10 bases lay in between. Germline assignment: CDR1 SEHNR and CDR2 FQNEAQ (reference sequence).

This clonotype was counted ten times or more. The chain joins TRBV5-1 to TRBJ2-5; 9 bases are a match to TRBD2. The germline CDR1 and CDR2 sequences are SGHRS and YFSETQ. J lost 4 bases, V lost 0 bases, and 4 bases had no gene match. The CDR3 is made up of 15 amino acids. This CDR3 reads CASSLAAGGAETQYF. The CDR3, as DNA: TGCGCCAGCAGCTTGGCGGCGGGGGGGGCAGAGACCCAGTACTTC.

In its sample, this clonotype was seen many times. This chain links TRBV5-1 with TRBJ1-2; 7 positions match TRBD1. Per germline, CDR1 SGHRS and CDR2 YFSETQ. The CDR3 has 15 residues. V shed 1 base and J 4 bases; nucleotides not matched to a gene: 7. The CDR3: CASSLSTTGTYGYTF. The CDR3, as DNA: TGCGCCAGCAGCTTGTCGACGACAGGGACCTATGGCTACACCTTC.

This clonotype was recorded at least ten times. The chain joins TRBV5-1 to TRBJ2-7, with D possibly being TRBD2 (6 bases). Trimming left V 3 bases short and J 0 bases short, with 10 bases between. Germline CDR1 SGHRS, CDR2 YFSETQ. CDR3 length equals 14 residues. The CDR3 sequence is CASSWGGSSYEQYF. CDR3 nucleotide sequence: TGCGCCAGCAGCTGGGGAGGAAGCTCCTACGAGCAGTACTTC.

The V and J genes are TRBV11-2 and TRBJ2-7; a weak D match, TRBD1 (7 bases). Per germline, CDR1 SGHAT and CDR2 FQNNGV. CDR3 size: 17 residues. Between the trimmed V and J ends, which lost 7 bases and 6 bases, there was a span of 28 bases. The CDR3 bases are TGTGCCAGCACCCGACAGGGCGGTGGTGGGGGGCGGGTCGAGCAGTACTTC. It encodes CASTRQGGGGGRVEQYF.

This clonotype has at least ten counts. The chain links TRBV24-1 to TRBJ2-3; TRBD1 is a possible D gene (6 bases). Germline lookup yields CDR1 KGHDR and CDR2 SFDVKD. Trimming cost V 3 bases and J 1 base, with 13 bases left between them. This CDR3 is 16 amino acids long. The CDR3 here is CATSDRDKVRTDTQYF. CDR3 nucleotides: TGTGCCACCAGTGATCGGGACAAGGTGCGCACAGATACGCAGTATTTT.

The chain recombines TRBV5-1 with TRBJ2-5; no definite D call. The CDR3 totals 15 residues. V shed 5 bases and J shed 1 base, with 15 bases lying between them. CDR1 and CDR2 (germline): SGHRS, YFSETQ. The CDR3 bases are TGCGCCAGCAGGACTCAGGTGTCTTCCCAAGAGACCCAGTACTTC. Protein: CASRTQVSSQETQYF. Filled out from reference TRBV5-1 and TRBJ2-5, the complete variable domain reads KAGVTQTPRYLIKTRGQQVTLSCSPISGHRSVSWYQQTPGQGLQFLFEYFSETQRNKGNFPGRFSGRQFSNSRSEMNVSTLELGDSALYLCASRTQVSSQETQYFGPGTRLLVL.

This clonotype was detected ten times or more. CDR3 amino acids: CATSHPPSNQPQHF. CDR3 DNA sequence: TGTGCCACCAGCCATCCGCCCAGCAATCAGCCCCAGCATTTT. This chain uses TRBV24-1 with TRBJ1-5, with D uncertain. Trimming left V 7 bases short and J 1 base short, with 10 bases between. The CDR3 has 14 residues. CDR1 KGHDR and CDR2 SFDVKD come from the germline V gene.

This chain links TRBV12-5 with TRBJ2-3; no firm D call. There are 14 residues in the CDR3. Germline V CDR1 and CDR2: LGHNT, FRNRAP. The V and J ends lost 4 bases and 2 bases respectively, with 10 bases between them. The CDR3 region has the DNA TGTGCTAGTGGTTGGCAGGATTTCACAGATACGCAGTATTTT. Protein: CASGWQDFTDTQYF.

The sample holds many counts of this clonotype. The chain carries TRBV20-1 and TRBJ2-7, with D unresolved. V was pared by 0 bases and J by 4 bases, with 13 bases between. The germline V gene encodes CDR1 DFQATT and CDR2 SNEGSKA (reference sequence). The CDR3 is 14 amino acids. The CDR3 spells CSARDKLNVYEQYF. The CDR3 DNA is TGCAGTGCTAGAGATAAGCTCAACGTATACGAGCAGTACTTC.

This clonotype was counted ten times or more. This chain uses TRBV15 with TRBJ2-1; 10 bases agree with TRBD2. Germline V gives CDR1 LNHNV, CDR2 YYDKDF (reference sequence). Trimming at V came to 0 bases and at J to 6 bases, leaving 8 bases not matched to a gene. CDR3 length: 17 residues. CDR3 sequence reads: CATSRDSSGRIGNEQFF. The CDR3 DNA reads TGTGCCACCAGCAGAGATTCTAGCGGGAGAATCGGCAATGAGCAGTTCTTC.

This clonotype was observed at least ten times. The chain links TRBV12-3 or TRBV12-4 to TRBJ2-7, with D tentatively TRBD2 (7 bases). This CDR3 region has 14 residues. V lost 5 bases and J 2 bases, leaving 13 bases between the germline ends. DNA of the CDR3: TGTGCCAGCAGTCCCTTGGGGGGGCCCTACGAGCAGTACTTC. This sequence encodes CASSPLGGPYEQYF.

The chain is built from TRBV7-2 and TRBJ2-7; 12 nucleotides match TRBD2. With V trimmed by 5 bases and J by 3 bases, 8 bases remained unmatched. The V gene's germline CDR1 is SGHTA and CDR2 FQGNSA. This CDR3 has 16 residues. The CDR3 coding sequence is TGTGCCAGCAGCGTCGGGCTAGCGGGGGGGTTCTACGAGCAGTACTTC. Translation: CASSVGLAGGFYEQYF.